Listed here are 19 T cell receptor beta chains from one sample, sequenced in a study of cytomegalovirus exposure and HLA in healthy donors. 13 Jbeta primers and 60 Vbeta primers were used for the PCR. Here immunoSEQ multiplex PCR was the method, and the copy in TCRdb shows in-frame clones only, minus some. The sample carries around 130,000 clones, around four fifths recorded once. Sequences were obtained from PBMCs. Receptors originate from a boy aged 5-17 years in good health and CMV-seronegative.

The V gene is TRBV7-2, the J gene TRBJ1-1; no clear D. CDR3 length: 16 amino acids. V lost 5 bases and J 5 bases, leaving 21 bases between the germline ends. CDR1 and CDR2 from the germline V gene are SGHTA and FQGNSA. CDR3: CASSRDSPSDGTEAFF. Here the CDR3 DNA reads TGTGCCAGCAGCCGAGATAGCCCCTCGGATGGTACTGAAGCTTTCTTT.

The chain links TRBV7-6 to TRBJ1-4, with D tentatively TRBD1 (5 bases). The V end was cut by 2 bases, the J end by 8 bases, with 15 bases between. The germline V gene encodes CDR1 SGHVS and CDR2 FNYEAQ. This CDR3 has 15 amino acids. CDR3 in DNA: TGTGCCAGCAGCTTATTGCAGGGTCTAGGCGAAAAACTGTTTTTT. Translated, it gives CASSLLQGLGEKLFF.

The V call is TRBV15, the J call TRBJ2-7; 9 nucleotides match TRBD1. Trimming took 0 bases from V and 4 from J; bases not matched to a gene: 4. Germline-derived CDR1 and CDR2 are LNHNV and YYDKDF (reference sequence). The CDR3 runs 15 residues. The CDR3 here is CATSREGQGEYEQYF. CDR3 coding DNA: TGTGCCACCAGCAGAGAGGGACAGGGTGAATACGAGCAGTACTTC.

The CDR3 region has the DNA TGTGCCAGCAGCTTGGCGGGAGGCTCTGGAAACACCATATATTTT. Residues: CASSLAGGSGNTIYF. The chain couples TRBV7-6 to TRBJ1-3; D is unresolved. CDR3 length equals 15 residues. Germline V gene lookup returns CDR1 SGHVS and CDR2 FNYEAQ. Trimming stripped 3 bases from V and 0 bases from J, with 9 bases between.

The chain combines TRBV5-1 with TRBJ2-3; D is uncertain. Trimming shortened V by 0 bases and J by 4 bases, and 15 bases separated the two germline ends. The CDR3 runs 16 residues. Germline values: CDR1 SGHRS, CDR2 YFSETQ. The CDR3 nucleotides are TGCGCCAGCAGCTTGGCCCCTTTGTCTAACGCAGATACGCAGTATTTT. Amino acid sequence: CASSLAPLSNADTQYF.

V and J are TRBV7-8 and TRBJ2-7, with D perhaps TRBD2 (6 bases). Deletions cut 6 bases from V and 3 bases from J, with 18 bases between. Germline-derived CDR1 and CDR2 are SGHVS and FQNEAQ. CDR3 size: 15 residues. CDR3 sequence: CASRLDGTGLYEQYF. As DNA, the CDR3 is TGTGCCAGCAGACTAGACGGGACTGGACTCTACGAGCAGTACTTC.

This clone was counted a single time. This chain uses TRBV4-1 with TRBJ1-1; TRBD1 might be the D (5 bases). Germline assignment: CDR1 MGHRA and CDR2 YSYEKL. CDR3 length: 16 residues. V lost 3 bases and J 5 bases, leaving 19 bases between the germline ends. Written as DNA, the CDR3 is TGCGCCAGCAGCCATGACGTACAGGCGGTCGGGACTGAAGCTTTCTTT. Protein product: CASSHDVQAVGTEAFF.

V and J are TRBV5-5 and TRBJ1-2, with 7 bases matching TRBD1. The CDR3 consists of 15 residues. Trimming cost V 5 bases and J 7 bases; bases outside gene matches: 14. CDR1 and CDR2 (germline): SGHKS, YYEKEE (reference sequence). CDR3 region: CASSRQGLHSRGYTF. The CDR3 DNA is TGTGCCAGCAGTCGACAGGGCTTACATTCACGTGGCTACACCTTC.

J is TRBJ1-4 and V is TRBV27, with TRBD1 as a possible D gene (6 bases). There are 14 residues in the CDR3. CDR1 is MNHEY and CDR2 is SMNVEV in the germline V gene (reference sequence). V lost 3 bases, J lost 4 bases, and 9 bases lay in between. The CDR3: CASSFGQFNEKLFF. Written as DNA, the CDR3 is TGTGCCAGCAGTTTCGGACAGTTTAATGAAAAACTGTTTTTT.

The chain joins TRBV10-2 to TRBJ2-3; TRBD1 aligns across 11 bases. Germline CDR1 WSHSY, CDR2 SAAADI. J lost 4 bases, V lost 6 bases, and 6 bases had no gene match. The CDR3 loop spans 15 amino acids. The CDR3 spells CASRGQGAGSDTQYF. In DNA form, the CDR3 reads TGCGCCAGCAGAGGACAGGGGGCAGGGTCAGATACGCAGTATTTT.

This sequence joins TRBV7-7 and TRBJ2-2; possibly TRBD1 for D (5 bases). The V end was cut by 5 bases, the J end by 4 bases, with 17 bases between. Germline V gives CDR1 SSHAT, CDR2 FNYEAQ (reference sequence). This CDR3 comprises 16 residues. CDR3 bases: TGTGCCAGCAGCCCCACAAAAACGACAGCCACCGGGGAGCTGTTTTTT. Protein product: CASSPTKTTATGELFF.

The chain recombines TRBV4-1 with TRBJ2-1, with D possibly matching TRBD2 (6 bases). The CDR3 sequence is 17 residues long. Trimming stripped 3 bases from V and 2 bases from J, with 17 bases between. Per germline, CDR1 MGHRA and CDR2 YSYEKL. CDR3 protein: CASSQGGSGNTYNEQFF. In DNA form, the CDR3 reads TGCGCCAGCAGCCAGGGTGGTAGCGGAAATACCTACAATGAGCAGTTCTTC.

This clone showed up just once. The V call is TRBV10-3, the J call TRBJ2-1; the match to TRBD2 covers 11 bases. Germline loops: CDR1 ENHRY, CDR2 SYGVKD. CDR3 length equals 15 residues. Trimming at V came to 1 base and at J to 9 bases, leaving 5 bases not matched to a gene. CDR3 bases: TGTGCCATCAGTGAGTTAGCGGGAGGGCCAGGTGAGCAGTTCTTC. It translates to CAISELAGGPGEQFF.

This clone has just a few counts. The V call is TRBV30, the J call TRBJ1-2; D unclear. CDR1 is GTSNPN and CDR2 is SVGIG in the germline V gene (reference sequence). The CDR3 runs 14 residues. V lost 5 bases to trimming and J lost 6 bases, with 19 bases between them. The CDR3 DNA reads TGTGCCTGGGGTGCTTGGGCACGGGAGGATGGCTACACCTTC. Residues: CAWGAWAREDGYTF.

Concerning this clone itself: The sample carries other DNA sequences with the same CDR3. The gene calls are TRBV5-1 and TRBJ2-7; D uncertain. V lost 5 bases to trimming and J lost 7 bases, with 13 bases between them. CDR3 length equals 12 residues. From germline, CDR1 is SGHRS and CDR2 YFSETQ. CDR3 protein: CASRETGDEQYF. In DNA, the CDR3 is TGCGCCAGCAGGGAGACGGGTGATGAGCAGTACTTC.

This clone has a single count. This sequence joins TRBV5-4 and TRBJ1-5; D is possibly TRBD1 (6 bases). Trimming stripped 0 bases from V and 3 bases from J, with 7 bases between. This CDR3 has 14 amino acids. CDR1 SGHNT and CDR2 YYREEE come from the germline V gene (reference sequence). CDR3 DNA: TGTGCCAGCAGCTTGGCAGGGGCCAATCAGCCCCAGCATTTT. This codes for CASSLAGANQPQHF.

The chain uses TRBV7-2 and TRBJ2-7; 10 positions agree with TRBD2. With 9 bases clipped from V and 2 bases from J, the junction kept 4 bases outside the gene matches. The germline V gene has CDR1 SGHTA and CDR2 FQGNSA. This CDR3 has 13 amino acids. The chain's CDR3 is CASGLAETYEQYF. The CDR3 bases are TGTGCCAGTGGACTAGCGGAGACCTACGAGCAGTACTTC.

This chain joins TRBV16 and TRBJ1-3; D is ambiguous. V lost 3 bases and J 0 bases, leaving 6 bases between the germline ends. The germline V gene has CDR1 KGHSY and CDR2 FQNENV. This CDR3 is 14 amino acids long. CDR3 sequence reads: CASSQGLSGNTIYF. CDR3 sequence (DNA): TGTGCCAGCAGCCAGGGCCTCTCTGGAAACACCATATATTTT.

The V and J genes are TRBV30 and TRBJ1-1, with D tentatively TRBD1 (5 bases). The V gene lost 4 bases and the J gene lost 0 bases, with 12 bases spanning the gap. Germline V CDR1 and CDR2: GTSNPN, SVGIG (reference sequence). CDR3 length equals 14 residues. CDR3 DNA sequence: TGTGCCTGGATAAGGACATTTATGAACACTGAAGCTTTCTTT. Translating it yields CAWIRTFMNTEAFF.